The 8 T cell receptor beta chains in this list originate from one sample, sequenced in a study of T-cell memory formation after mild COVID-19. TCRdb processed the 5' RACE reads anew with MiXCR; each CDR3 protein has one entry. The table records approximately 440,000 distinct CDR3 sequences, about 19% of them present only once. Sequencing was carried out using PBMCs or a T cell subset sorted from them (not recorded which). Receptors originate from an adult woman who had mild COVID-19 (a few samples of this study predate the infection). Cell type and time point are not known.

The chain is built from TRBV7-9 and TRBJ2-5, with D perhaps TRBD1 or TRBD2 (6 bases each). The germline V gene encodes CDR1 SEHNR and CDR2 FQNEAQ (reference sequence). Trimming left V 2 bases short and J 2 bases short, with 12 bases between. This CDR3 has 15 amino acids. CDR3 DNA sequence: TGTGCCAGCAGCTTAACAGGGAGGATTCAAGAGACCCAGTACTTC. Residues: CASSLTGRIQETQYF.

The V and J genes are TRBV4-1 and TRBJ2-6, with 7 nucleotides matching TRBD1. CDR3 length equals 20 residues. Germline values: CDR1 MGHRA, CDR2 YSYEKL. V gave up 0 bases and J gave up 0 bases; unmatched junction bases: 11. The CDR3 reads CASSQDRGTGVFSGANVLTF. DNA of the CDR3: TGCGCCAGCAGCCAAGATCGTGGAACAGGGGTTTTCTCTGGGGCCAACGTCCTGACTTTC.

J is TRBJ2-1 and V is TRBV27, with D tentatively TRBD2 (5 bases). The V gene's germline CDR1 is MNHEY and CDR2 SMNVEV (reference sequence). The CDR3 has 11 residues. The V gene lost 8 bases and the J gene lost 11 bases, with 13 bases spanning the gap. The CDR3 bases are TGTGCCAGCGCTCTGGTCGGGAAGCAGTTCTTC. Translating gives CASALVGKQFF.

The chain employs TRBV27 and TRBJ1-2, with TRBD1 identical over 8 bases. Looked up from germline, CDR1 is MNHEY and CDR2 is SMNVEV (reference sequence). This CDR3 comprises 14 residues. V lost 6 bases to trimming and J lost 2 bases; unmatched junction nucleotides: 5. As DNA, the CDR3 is TGTGCCAGCAGCGTGGGACAGGCGAACTATGGCTACACCTTC. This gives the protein CASSVGQANYGYTF.

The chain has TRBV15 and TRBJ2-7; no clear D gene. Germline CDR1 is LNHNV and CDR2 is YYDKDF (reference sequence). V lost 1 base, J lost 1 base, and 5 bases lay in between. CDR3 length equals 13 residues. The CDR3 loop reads CATSRAQSYEQYF. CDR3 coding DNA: TGTGCCACCAGCAGAGCACAGTCCTACGAGCAGTACTTC.

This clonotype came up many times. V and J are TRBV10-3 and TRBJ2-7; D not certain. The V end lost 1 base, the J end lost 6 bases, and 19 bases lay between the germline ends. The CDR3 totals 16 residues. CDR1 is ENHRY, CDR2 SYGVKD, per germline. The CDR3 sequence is CAISEYVSDRTGEQYF. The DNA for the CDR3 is TGTGCCATCAGTGAGTACGTTTCGGACCGTACGGGCGAGCAGTACTTC.

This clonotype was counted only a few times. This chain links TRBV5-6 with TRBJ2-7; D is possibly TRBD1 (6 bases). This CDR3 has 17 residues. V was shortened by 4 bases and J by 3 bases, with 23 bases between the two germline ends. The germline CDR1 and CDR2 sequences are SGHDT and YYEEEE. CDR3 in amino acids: CASSLLGASQGRYEQYF. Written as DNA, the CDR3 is TGTGCCAGCAGCCTCTTGGGGGCATCACAAGGACGCTACGAGCAGTACTTC.

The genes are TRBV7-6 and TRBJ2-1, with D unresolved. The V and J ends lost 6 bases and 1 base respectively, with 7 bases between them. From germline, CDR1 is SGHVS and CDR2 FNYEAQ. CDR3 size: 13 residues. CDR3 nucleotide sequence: TGTGCCAGCAGTGATGGGTCCTACAATGAGCAGTTCTTC. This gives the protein CASSDGSYNEQFF.